Following are 20 T cell receptor beta chains from one sample sequenced in a study of blood T cell repertoires in COVID-19. The data were produced by immunoSEQ multiplex PCR, yet TCRdb's version contains in-frame clones alone and is incomplete. The sample includes about 380,000 clones, roughly 87% of them seen just once. Sequenced material: PBMCs or T cells enriched from blood (not recorded which). The source of these receptors is a woman aged 30 to 39 who had recovered from COVID-19.

The rearrangement uses TRBV5-1 and TRBJ2-7; the match to TRBD2 covers 11 bases. Germline V lookup: CDR1 SGHRS, CDR2 YFSETQ. The CDR3 is 14 residues long. V shed 7 bases and J 3 bases; nucleotides not matched to a gene: 6. As DNA, the CDR3 is TGCGCCAGCTCCCCGACTAGCGGGGTCTACGAGCAGTACTTC. This codes for CASSPTSGVYEQYF.

V and J are TRBV7-2 and TRBJ2-2, with D perhaps TRBD2 (5 bases). The germline V and J ends were trimmed by 8 bases and 2 bases, with 15 bases remaining between them. The CDR3 runs to 15 residues. The germline V gene encodes CDR1 SGHTA and CDR2 FQGNSA. The CDR3 here is CASRGRGSNTGELFF. CDR3 coding DNA: TGTGCCAGCCGGGGTCGGGGATCCAACACCGGGGAGCTGTTTTTT.

This clone has only a few counts. The chain recombines TRBV6-5 with TRBJ1-2; 9 bases align to TRBD1. CDR1 and CDR2 (germline): MNHEY, SVGAGI. V was pared by 2 bases and J by 6 bases, with 7 bases of the junction left unmatched. The CDR3 covers 15 residues. CDR3 residues: CASSYDPGQGDGYTF. The CDR3 DNA is TGTGCCAGCAGTTACGACCCGGGACAGGGTGATGGCTACACCTTC.

The CDR3: CSASMAYGYTF. Written as DNA, the CDR3 is TGCAGTGCTAGTATGGCCTATGGCTACACCTTC. The chain uses TRBV20-1 and TRBJ1-2; D not resolved. CDR1 is DFQATT, CDR2 SNEGSKA, per germline (reference sequence). V lost 3 bases and J lost 4, with 6 bases in between. This CDR3 is 11 amino acids long.

V gene TRBV15 combines with J gene TRBJ1-6; D remains ambiguous. CDR3 length: 16 residues. Germline values: CDR1 LNHNV, CDR2 YYDKDF (reference sequence). Trimming took off 0 bases at V and 6 bases at J, with 12 bases between the two ends. The CDR3 coding sequence is TGTGCCACCAGCAGAGATCGTGCGTATAGTAATTCACCCCTCCACTTT. Its translation: CATSRDRAYSNSPLHF.

This chain connects TRBV9 to TRBJ1-1, with D uncertain. CDR3 length: 15 residues. Germline V gene sequence: CDR1 SGDLS, CDR2 YYNGEE. V lost 0 bases and J 2 bases, leaving 11 bases between the germline ends. CDR3 in DNA: TGTGCCAGCAGCGTAGAGACGACACTTAACACTGAAGCTTTCTTT. It specifies CASSVETTLNTEAFF.

The chain combines TRBV5-1 with TRBJ2-1, with TRBD1 matching over 7 bases. Looked up from germline, CDR1 is SGHRS and CDR2 is YFSETQ. The trim removed 0 bases at V and 4 bases at J, leaving 4 bases unmatched. This CDR3 spans 15 amino acids. The CDR3 loop reads CASSLGGTDYNEQFF. In DNA form, the CDR3 reads TGCGCCAGCAGCTTGGGTGGGACAGATTACAATGAGCAGTTCTTC. Based on the CDR3 plus reference TRBV5-1 and TRBJ2-1, the full variable domain is KAGVTQTPRYLIKTRGQQVTLSCSPISGHRSVSWYQQTPGQGLQFLFEYFSETQRNKGNFPGRFSGRQFSNSRSEMNVSTLELGDSALYLCASSLGGTDYNEQFFGPGTRLTVL.

The gene calls are TRBV9 and TRBJ1-2; 10 bases fit TRBD1. The V gene end was trimmed by 3 bases and the J gene end by 3 bases; junction bases not matched to a gene: 5. CDR3 length: 15 residues. The V gene's germline CDR1 is SGDLS and CDR2 YYNGEE. The CDR3 sequence is CASSGQGASDYGYTF. Written as DNA, the CDR3 is TGTGCCAGCAGCGGACAGGGGGCGAGTGACTATGGCTACACCTTC.

The chain joins TRBV7-9 to TRBJ1-6; no definite D call. With 4 bases removed from V and 18 bases from J, the gap between germline ends came to 22 bases. In germline, CDR1 is SEHNR, CDR2 FQNEAQ (reference sequence). The CDR3 has 14 residues. CDR3 region: CASSSPPETLTPHF. The CDR3, as DNA: TGTGCCAGCAGCTCCCCCCCAGAGACTTTAACCCCCCACTTT.

The rearrangement joins TRBV29-1 to TRBJ2-7; maybe TRBD1 (6 bases). Trimming removed 5 bases from V and 2 bases from J, with 13 bases in between. The germline V gene has CDR1 SQVTM and CDR2 ANQGSEA. This CDR3 is 13 amino acids long. Here the CDR3 reads CSVLPDRTYEQYF. CDR3 sequence (DNA): TGCAGCGTTTTACCGGACAGAACCTACGAGCAGTACTTC.

The chain joins TRBV2 to TRBJ1-5, with D unresolved. V lost 3 bases, J lost 0 bases, and 3 bases lay in between. Looked up from germline, CDR1 is SNHLY and CDR2 is FYNNEI. The CDR3 sequence is 13 residues long. This CDR3 is CASSDNSNQPQHF. The CDR3 DNA reads TGTGCCAGCAGTGATAATAGCAATCAGCCCCAGCATTTT.

The chain links TRBV10-1 to TRBJ2-1; 13 nucleotides align to TRBD2. After removal of 8 bases from V and 8 bases from J, the junction contained 9 bases not matched to a gene. This CDR3 region has 15 residues. The germline V gene has CDR1 WNHNN and CDR2 SYGVQD (reference sequence). DNA of the CDR3: TGCGCCAGCGGAGGACTAGCGGGAGAAGAGGATGAGCAGTTCTTC. Its protein product is CASGGLAGEEDEQFF.

V and J are TRBV9 and TRBJ2-1; 10 bases are shared with TRBD2. V lost 0 bases and J lost 9; bases outside the gene matches: 6. The CDR3 is 15 amino acids. Germline V lookup: CDR1 SGDLS, CDR2 YYNGEE. In DNA form, the CDR3 reads TGTGCCAGCAGCGTAGACCAGCGGGGGGGCTCTGAGCAGTTCTTC. Residues: CASSVDQRGGSEQFF.

This clone was counted a single time. The genes are TRBV19 and TRBJ1-1, with D uncertain. CDR1 is LNHDA, CDR2 SQIVND, per germline (reference sequence). Trimming took 3 bases from V and 2 from J, leaving 7 bases between them. The CDR3 contains 13 residues. In DNA form, the CDR3 reads TGTGCCAGTAGTATCGAGATAAACACTGAAGCTTTCTTT. Translating it yields CASSIEINTEAFF.

J is TRBJ1-1 and V is TRBV18; D is unresolved. CDR3 length: 15 amino acids. Germline V gene lookup returns CDR1 KGHSH and CDR2 LQKENI. The V end lost 2 bases, the J end lost 0 bases, and 10 bases lay between the germline ends. The CDR3 sequence: CASSPAGLLNTEAFF. CDR3 bases: TGTGCCAGCTCACCAGCTGGACTCTTGAACACTGAAGCTTTCTTT.

The rearrangement uses TRBV7-6 and TRBJ2-2, with 7 bases that match TRBD2. This CDR3 region has 11 residues. CDR1 is SGHVS, CDR2 FNYEAQ, per germline. Losses at the gene ends were 8 bases for V and 9 bases for J; bases not matched to a gene: 3. The DNA of the CDR3 is TGTGCCAGCGGGGGGGATCGGGAGCTGTTTTTT. Protein: CASGGDRELFF.

The chain combines TRBV19 with TRBJ2-2; D gene uncertain. Germline CDR1 reads LNHDA; CDR2 reads SQIVND (reference sequence). The CDR3 has 14 amino acids. Trimming left V 3 bases short and J 1 base short, with 6 bases between. The CDR3 spells CASSIARNTGELFF. For the CDR3, the DNA is TGTGCCAGTAGTATTGCTAGGAACACCGGGGAGCTGTTTTTT.

The rearrangement links TRBV5-6 to TRBJ2-7; D might be TRBD2 (6 bases). The ends were cut back, 0 bases at V and 0 bases at J, with 7 bases in the middle. Germline CDR1 is SGHDT and CDR2 is YYEEEE. The CDR3 loop spans 14 amino acids. The CDR3 loop is CASSLGGLSYEQYF. The CDR3 DNA reads as TGTGCCAGCAGCTTGGGGGGACTCTCCTACGAGCAGTACTTC.

This sequence joins TRBV9 and TRBJ2-2; possible D gene TRBD1, 6 bases. Germline CDR1 reads SGDLS; CDR2 reads YYNGEE. There are 15 residues in the CDR3. V lost 4 bases and J 7 bases, leaving 17 bases between the germline ends. The CDR3 bases are TGTGCCAGCAGCAAACTGGACAGATCCCTCGGGGAGCTGTTTTTT. Amino acid sequence: CASSKLDRSLGELFF.

The chain links TRBV28 to TRBJ2-7; 9 nucleotides match TRBD2. The V gene end was trimmed by 6 bases and the J gene end by 2 bases; junction bases not matched to a gene: 5. This CDR3 region has 14 residues. Per the germline V gene, CDR1 is MDHEN and CDR2 is SYDVKM. Here the CDR3 DNA reads TGTGCCAGCAGCCTTATAGCGGGAGCCTACGAGCAGTACTTC. Amino acids: CASSLIAGAYEQYF.